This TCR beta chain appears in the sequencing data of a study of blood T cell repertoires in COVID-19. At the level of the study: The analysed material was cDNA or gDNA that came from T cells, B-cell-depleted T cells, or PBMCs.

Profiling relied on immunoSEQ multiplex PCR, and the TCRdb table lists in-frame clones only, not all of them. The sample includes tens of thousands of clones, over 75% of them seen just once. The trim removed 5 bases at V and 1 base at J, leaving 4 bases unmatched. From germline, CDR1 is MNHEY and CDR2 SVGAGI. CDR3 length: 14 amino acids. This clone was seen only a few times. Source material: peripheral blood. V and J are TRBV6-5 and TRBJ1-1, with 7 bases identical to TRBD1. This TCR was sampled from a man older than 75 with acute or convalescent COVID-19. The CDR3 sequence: CASSLRDRNTEAFF. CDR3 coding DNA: TGTGCCAGCAGTCTCCGGGACAGGAACACTGAAGCTTTCTTT.